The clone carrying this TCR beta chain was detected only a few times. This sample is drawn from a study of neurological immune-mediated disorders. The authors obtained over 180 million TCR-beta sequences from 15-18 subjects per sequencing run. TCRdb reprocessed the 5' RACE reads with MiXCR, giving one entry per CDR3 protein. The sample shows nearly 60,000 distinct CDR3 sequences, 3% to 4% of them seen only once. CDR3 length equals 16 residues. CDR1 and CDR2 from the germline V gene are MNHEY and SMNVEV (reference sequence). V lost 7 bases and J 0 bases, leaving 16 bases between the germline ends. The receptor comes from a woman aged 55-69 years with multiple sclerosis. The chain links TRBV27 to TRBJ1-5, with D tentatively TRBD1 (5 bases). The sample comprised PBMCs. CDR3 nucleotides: TGTGCCAGCAAAGACCTAGGACACCCTAGCAATCAGCCCCAGCATTTT. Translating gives CASKDLGHPSNQPQHF.